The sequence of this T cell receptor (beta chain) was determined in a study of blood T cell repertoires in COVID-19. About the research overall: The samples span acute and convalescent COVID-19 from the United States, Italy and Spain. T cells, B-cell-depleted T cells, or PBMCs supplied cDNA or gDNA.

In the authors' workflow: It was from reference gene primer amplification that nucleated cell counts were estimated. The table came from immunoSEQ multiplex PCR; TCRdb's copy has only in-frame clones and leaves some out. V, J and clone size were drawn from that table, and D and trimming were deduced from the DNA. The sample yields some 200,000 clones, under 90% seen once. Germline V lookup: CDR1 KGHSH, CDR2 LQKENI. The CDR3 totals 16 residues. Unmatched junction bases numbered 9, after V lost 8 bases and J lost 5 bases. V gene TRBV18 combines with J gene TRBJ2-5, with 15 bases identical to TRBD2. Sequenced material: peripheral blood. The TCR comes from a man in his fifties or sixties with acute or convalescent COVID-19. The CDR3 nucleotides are TGTGCCAGCGACAGAGGACTAGCGGGGGGGCCGGAGACCCAGTACTTC. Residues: CASDRGLAGGPETQYF.